This is a list of T cell receptor beta chains from one sample in a study of monozygotic twins with cystic fibrosis. Measured with immunoSEQ multiplex PCR; TCRdb has only the in-frame clones, and not every one. The sample gives some 21,000 clones, 75% to 95% of which show up once; roughly 1.4% is in the top ten. The sample was blood. The receptor set was obtained from a girl aged 2 to 10 with cystic fibrosis. CDR3s include the opening cysteine and the closing phenylalanine or tryptophan. D genes are given only for firm matches. The size entry is marked missing in some rows and otherwise reads once, few, many or a size class.

d_call j_call clone_size v_call cdr3_nt cdr3_aa
- TRBJ2-7 - TRBV28 TGTGCCAGCAGTTTACCAGGGGATAGCAGTACCTACGAGCAGTACTTC CASSLPGDSSTYEQYF
TRBD1 TRBJ2-1 - TRBV5-6 TGTGCCAGCAGCGAGGGACAGGGGGCCTACAATGAGCAGTTCTTC CASSEGQGAYNEQFF
- TRBJ1-1 once TRBV11-2 TGTGCCAGCAGCTTTGGCAGGGAAGCTTTCTTT CASSFGREAFF
TRBD1 TRBJ2-5 once TRBV4-3 TGCGCCAGCAGCCAAGGGACAGGGGTGGCTTTAGAGACCCAGTACTTC CASSQGTGVALETQYF
- TRBJ1-1 once TRBV25-1 TGTGCCAGCAGTGGGGGTAGGGGGAGGGACACTGAAGCTTTCTTT CASSGGRGRDTEAFF
TRBD1 TRBJ2-7 - TRBV14 TGTGCCAGCAGCCAAGATCTAGGGGGCGGCTCCTACGAGCAGTACTTC CASSQDLGGGSYEQYF
- TRBJ1-1 - TRBV6-1 TGTGCCAGCAGCTGGAACACTGAAGCTTTCTTT CASSWNTEAFF
- TRBJ2-7 - TRBV5-1 TGCGCCAGCAGCTTGGGAGGCCGGGGGGCTTACGAGCAGTACTTC CASSLGGRGAYEQYF
TRBD1 TRBJ1-1 - TRBV7-4 TGTGCCAGCAGCCAAGGGGTGGGCAGGGGGCGTAAGGGTTTCTTT CASSQGVGRGRKGFF
TRBD2 TRBJ2-1 - TRBV5-1 TGCGCCAGCAGCTTCCCCAGCGGGAGCGTCAATGAGCAGTTCTTC CASSFPSGSVNEQFF
- TRBJ2-1 - TRBV5-1 TGCGCCAGCAGCTTAATCGCCGGAGCTTGGAGGGACAATGAGCAGTTCTTC CASSLIAGAWRDNEQFF
- TRBJ1-1 - TRBV4-1 TGCGCCAGCAGCCAAGCAACAGCCATTAAGACTGAAGCTTTCTTT CASSQATAIKTEAFF
TRBD2 TRBJ2-2 - TRBV4-3 TGCGCCAGCAGCAACCCTAGCGGGGCGAACACCGGGGAGCTGTTTTTT CASSNPSGANTGELFF
- TRBJ1-2 once TRBV4-3 TGCGCCAGCAGCCTGACAGGAAGCGGCTACACCTTC CASSLTGSGYTF
- TRBJ1-5 - TRBV6-6 TGTGCCAGCAAGGCAGGGGGCAATCAGCCCCAGCATTTT CASKAGGNQPQHF
- TRBJ2-7 - TRBV6-1 TGTGCCAGCAGTGAATCGGTAGGGGACTCCTACGAGCAGTACTTC CASSESVGDSYEQYF
- TRBJ2-1 - TRBV27 TGTGCCAGCAGTTTCTCTAACAATGAGCAGTTCTTC CASSFSNNEQFF
TRBD1 TRBJ1-5 - TRBV19 TGTGCCAGTAGTAGCCCTCGGAGGGACCTCTATGGACAGGGTGGCCAGCCCCAGCATTTT CASSSPRRDLYGQGGQPQHF
TRBD1 TRBJ1-2 - TRBV7-2 TGTGCCAGCAGCTCCGGACAGGCGTATGGCTACACCTTC CASSSGQAYGYTF
TRBD1 TRBJ2-5 - TRBV4-1 TGCGCCAGCAGTACCAGACAGGGGACGGAGGTAGAGACCCAGTACTTC CASSTRQGTEVETQYF
- TRBJ1-1 - TRBV13 TGTGCCAGCAGCCGCTATAACACTGAAGCTTTCTTT CASSRYNTEAFF
- TRBJ1-1 once TRBV5-1 TGCGCCAGCAGCTTACCGGGGGAACACACTGAAGCTTTCTTT CASSLPGEHTEAFF
- TRBJ2-5 - TRBV14 TGTGCCAGCAGCCCATCCCAAGAGACCCAGTACTTC CASSPSQETQYF
- TRBJ2-1 - TRBV6-1 TGTGCCAGCATGCGATATTACAATGAGCAGTTCTTC CASMRYYNEQFF
TRBD2 TRBJ2-5 - TRBV12-5 TGTGCTAGTGGTTCGACAGCGGGACTAGCGGGGGGGGTGAAAATAGCTGGTGAGACCCAGTACTTC CASGSTAGLAGGVKIAGETQYF
TRBD1 TRBJ2-7 - TRBV30 TGTGCCTGGAGTGTACCCGGGACAGGGATAAAGCAGTACTTC CAWSVPGTGIKQYF
- TRBJ2-7 - TRBV5-1 TGCGCCAGCAGCACCCATGACGAGCAGTACTTC CASSTHDEQYF
- TRBJ1-1 - TRBV5-5 TGTGCCAGCAGCTTAACGGATCTTTTGAACACTGAAGCTTTCTTT CASSLTDLLNTEAFF
- TRBJ2-3 - TRBV5-1 TGCGCCAGCAGCTCGATGGACAGCACAGATACGCAGTATTTT CASSSMDSTDTQYF
- TRBJ1-2 - TRBV10-3 TGTGCCATCAGTGGCACAGGGAGGGGGAACTATGGCTACACCTTC CAISGTGRGNYGYTF
TRBD2 TRBJ2-3 - TRBV11-3 TGTGCCAGCAGCTCCTTAGCGGGCGGCACAGATACGCAGTATTTT CASSSLAGGTDTQYF
- TRBJ2-5 - TRBV19 TGTGCCAGTAGTATAGGCCCCTCCCAGTTGACGACCCAGTACTTC CASSIGPSQLTTQYF
- TRBJ2-7 - TRBV6-5 TGTGCCAGCAGTTTCCCCGGGACGGTTAGCTCCTACGAGCAGTACTTC CASSFPGTVSSYEQYF
- TRBJ1-2 once TRBV28 TGTGCCATCCGACAAATCCGTGGGGGTGGCTACACCTTC CAIRQIRGGGYTF
TRBD1 TRBJ1-2 - TRBV19 TGTGCCAGTACGGTAACCGGGACAGGGGACGGCTACACCTTC CASTVTGTGDGYTF
TRBD1 TRBJ1-2 - TRBV27 TGTGCCAGCAGTTTCGGGGCAGGGGGTTTATATGGCTACACCTTC CASSFGAGGLYGYTF
- TRBJ2-7 few TRBV30 TGTGCCTGGAGTGTTGTGTGGGCGGGCGAGCAGTACTTC CAWSVVWAGEQYF
- TRBJ1-1 few TRBV19 TGTGCCAGTAGTCAACGGGAAATGAACACTGAAGCTTTCTTT CASSQREMNTEAFF
- TRBJ1-4 - TRBV7-9 TGTGCCAGCAGCACCGGGATTTTGTGGGAAAAACTGTTTTTT CASSTGILWEKLFF
- TRBJ1-1 - TRBV29-1 TGCAGCGCCCGGACGAGGAAGGTGGTCACTGAAGCTTTCTTT CSARTRKVVTEAFF
TRBD2 TRBJ2-3 once TRBV5-4 TGTGCCAGCAGCTCCGGGGGGGGGACAGATACGCAGTATTTT CASSSGGGTDTQYF
TRBD1 TRBJ1-1 - TRBV28 TGTGCCAGCAGCCCCGGGACAGAGAACACTGAAGCTTTCTTT CASSPGTENTEAFF
- TRBJ1-6 - TRBV7-6 TGTGCCAGCGCTCCAAGTCCAGGGTTTTATAATTCACCCCTCCACTTT CASAPSPGFYNSPLHF
TRBD2 TRBJ2-1 - TRBV11-2 TGTGCCAGCAGCTTAATCCCCCCCCGGACTAGCGCTTACAATGAGCAGTTCTTC CASSLIPPRTSAYNEQFF
- TRBJ1-5 - TRBV6-5 TGTGCCAGCAGTCGGACGGGCCTTAGCAATCAGCCCCAGCATTTT CASSRTGLSNQPQHF
- TRBJ2-7 few TRBV15 TGTGCCACCACAAGCGTCAGGGGCTACGAGCAGTACTTC CATTSVRGYEQYF
TRBD1 TRBJ2-3 - TRBV27 TGTGCCAGCAGTTCCCCCGGCACAGGGGCTTCAGATACGCAGTATTTT CASSSPGTGASDTQYF
- TRBJ1-2 - TRBV10-2 TGCGCCAGCAGTGAGCCAATGGGGTTGGGCTATGGCTACACCTTC CASSEPMGLGYGYTF
- TRBJ1-5 - TRBV21-1 TGTGCCAGCAGCAGAAACAGTAGCAATCAGCCCCAGCATTTT CASSRNSSNQPQHF
- TRBJ1-1 - TRBV4-1 TGCGCCAGCAGCCAGGGGGGTGAGGAAGCTTTCTTT CASSQGGEEAFF
- TRBJ1-2 - TRBV30 TGTGCCTGGAAGGTGGGGGAGCGCTATGGCTACACCTTC CAWKVGERYGYTF
- TRBJ2-7 once TRBV9 TGTGCCAGCAGCGAAACTCGTGGGGGGATTGAGCAGTACTTC CASSETRGGIEQYF
- TRBJ1-2 once TRBV19 TGTGCCAGTAGTTCCGAGGGGAACTATGGCTACACCTTC CASSSEGNYGYTF
TRBD1 TRBJ1-2 - TRBV19 TGTGCCAGTAGCACGACAGGGGGCATAACCTATGGCTACACCTTC CASSTTGGITYGYTF
- TRBJ2-7 - TRBV18 TGTGCCAGCTCACCCGGCCAGGGGATAGTAGGCGAGCAGTACTTC CASSPGQGIVGEQYF
- TRBJ2-7 - TRBV10-3 TGTGCCATCAGTGAAGGTCAGGAGAAGTACGAGCAGTACTTC CAISEGQEKYEQYF